A selection of T cell receptor beta chains follows, all from one sample in a study of immune cell composition in non-small cell lung cancer. Assay used: immunoSEQ multiplex PCR; TCRdb lists only in-frame clones, some missing. The sample gives under 2,500 clones, about 70% of which show up once; roughly a sixth is in the top ten. Input material: non-adjacent lung tissue. Source of these receptors: a human donor with non-small cell lung cancer. CDR3s include the opening cysteine and the closing phenylalanine or tryptophan. Fields, in order: V gene, D gene, J gene, clone size, CDR3 DNA, CDR3 protein. D genes are given only for firm matches. A row's size may be missing; if present it is once, few, many or a size class.

V gene: TRBV7-9
D gene: TRBD1
J gene: TRBJ2-7
clone size: -
CDR3 DNA: TGTGCCAGCAGCTTAATGGGGGCGTCAGGGGGCTTTATCTACGAGCAGTACTTC
CDR3 protein: CASSLMGASGGFIYEQYF

V gene: TRBV19
D gene: TRBD1
J gene: TRBJ1-6
clone size: -
CDR3 DNA: TGTGCCAGTAGTATTTTTGGGCAGGGGGATTCACCCCTCCACTTT
CDR3 protein: CASSIFGQGDSPLHF

V gene: TRBV25-1
D gene: -
J gene: TRBJ1-1
clone size: -
CDR3 DNA: TGTGCCAGCAGTGAGGCAGACGGGGGGGGCGTGGGCACTGAAGCTTTCTTT
CDR3 protein: CASSEADGGGVGTEAFF

V gene: TRBV7-2
D gene: TRBD1
J gene: TRBJ1-2
clone size: -
CDR3 DNA: TGTGCCAGCAGCTTAGTCAGGGGGGACTATGGCTACACCTTC
CDR3 protein: CASSLVRGDYGYTF

V gene: TRBV7-7
D gene: -
J gene: TRBJ1-2
clone size: medium-sized
CDR3 DNA: TGTGCTAGCAGCTTGGAGGGACGGAATATCTACTATGGCTACACCTTC
CDR3 protein: CASSLEGRNIYYGYTF

V gene: TRBV7-8
D gene: -
J gene: TRBJ1-4
clone size: -
CDR3 DNA: TGTGCCAGCAGCTCGCCAGAGGAACTGTTTTTT
CDR3 protein: CASSSPEELFF

V gene: TRBV7-6
D gene: -
J gene: TRBJ2-7
clone size: large
CDR3 DNA: TGTGCCAGCAGCGGAGAAACAGGGAACGAGCAGTACTTC
CDR3 protein: CASSGETGNEQYF

V gene: TRBV6-5
D gene: TRBD1
J gene: TRBJ1-1
clone size: -
CDR3 DNA: TGTGCCAGCAGTTACTCGGGGACAGTAAACACTGAAGCTTTCTTT
CDR3 protein: CASSYSGTVNTEAFF

V gene: TRBV6-5
D gene: TRBD1
J gene: TRBJ2-7
clone size: -
CDR3 DNA: TGTGCCAGCAGTCGAATCCGGGACAGGGGTGGCGAGCAGTACTTC
CDR3 protein: CASSRIRDRGGEQYF

V gene: TRBV11-3
D gene: -
J gene: TRBJ1-5
clone size: -
CDR3 DNA: TGTGCCAGCAGCTTATCCAGGGGGCCCCAGCATTTT
CDR3 protein: CASSLSRGPQHF

V gene: TRBV18
D gene: -
J gene: TRBJ2-5
clone size: few
CDR3 DNA: TGTGCCAGCTCACCAGTAGCGCTAGCCGAAGAGACCCAGTACTTC
CDR3 protein: CASSPVALAEETQYF

V gene: TRBV29-1
D gene: TRBD1
J gene: TRBJ1-3
clone size: few
CDR3 DNA: TGCAGCGTTGGTACAGGGGCTACTGGAAACACCATATATTTT
CDR3 protein: CSVGTGATGNTIYF

V gene: TRBV7-2
D gene: TRBD1
J gene: TRBJ1-6
clone size: -
CDR3 DNA: TGTGCCAGCAGCTTATTTGGGGACAGGGGTTCACCCCTCCACTTT
CDR3 protein: CASSLFGDRGSPLHF

V gene: TRBV6-5
D gene: TRBD1
J gene: TRBJ1-2
clone size: large
CDR3 DNA: TGTGCCAGCAGGGTAAACCAGGGGGGCGGTGCAGGCTACACCTTC
CDR3 protein: CASRVNQGGGAGYTF

V gene: TRBV6-5
D gene: TRBD1
J gene: TRBJ1-1
clone size: -
CDR3 DNA: TGTGCCAGCAGAACGGGACAGGGAGGGATGGAAGCTTTCTTT
CDR3 protein: CASRTGQGGMEAFF

V gene: TRBV6-5
D gene: -
J gene: TRBJ1-1
clone size: -
CDR3 DNA: TGTGCCACTAGACGGTCCTTTGACGGCACTGAAGCTTTCTTT
CDR3 protein: CATRRSFDGTEAFF

V gene: TRBV5-6
D gene: TRBD1
J gene: TRBJ1-1
clone size: once
CDR3 DNA: TGTGCCAGCAGCTTGTTTGGGACAGGGGAGGAGACTGAAGCTTTCTTT
CDR3 protein: CASSLFGTGEETEAFF

V gene: TRBV5-4
D gene: TRBD2
J gene: TRBJ2-1
clone size: -
CDR3 DNA: TGTGCCAGCAGCAAAACTAGCGGGGGGGCCAATGAGCAGTTCTTC
CDR3 protein: CASSKTSGGANEQFF

V gene: TRBV7-2
D gene: -
J gene: TRBJ1-2
clone size: -
CDR3 DNA: TGTGCCAGCAGCTCCGACTACTATGGCTACACCTTC
CDR3 protein: CASSSDYYGYTF

V gene: TRBV6-6
D gene: -
J gene: TRBJ1-1
clone size: -
CDR3 DNA: TGTGCCATCAGTGAGTCCGGGACATCGAACACTGAAGCTTTCTTT
CDR3 protein: CAISESGTSNTEAFF

V gene: TRBV11-3
D gene: -
J gene: TRBJ1-1
clone size: once
CDR3 DNA: TGTGCCAGCAGCTTAGGGGGGCGCGGGACTGAAGCTTTCTTT
CDR3 protein: CASSLGGRGTEAFF

V gene: TRBV5-8
D gene: TRBD2
J gene: TRBJ2-3
clone size: -
CDR3 DNA: TGCGCCAGCAGCCAAGGTAGCGGGGGAGGAACAGATACGCAGTATTTT
CDR3 protein: CASSQGSGGGTDTQYF

V gene: TRBV6-5
D gene: -
J gene: TRBJ1-4
clone size: few
CDR3 DNA: TGTGCCAGCAGTCGGACTCACCGCGTTGGGCAACTGTTTTTT
CDR3 protein: CASSRTHRVGQLFF

V gene: TRBV4-3
D gene: -
J gene: TRBJ1-3
clone size: -
CDR3 DNA: TGCGCCAGCAGCCAATACCAAAGCCCCTCCGGGGGGAATCTTGGAAACACCATATATTTT
CDR3 protein: CASSQYQSPSGGNLGNTIYF

V gene: TRBV6-6
D gene: TRBD2
J gene: TRBJ2-2
clone size: -
CDR3 DNA: TGTGCCAGCAGGGGCAGCGGGGAAAACACCGGGGAGCTGTTTTTT
CDR3 protein: CASRGSGENTGELFF

V gene: TRBV7-2
D gene: TRBD2
J gene: TRBJ2-7
clone size: -
CDR3 DNA: TGTGCCAGCAGCTTAGTGCTAGCGGGCGCAACCGAAAACTACGAGCAGTACTTC
CDR3 protein: CASSLVLAGATENYEQYF

V gene: TRBV18
D gene: -
J gene: TRBJ1-1
clone size: -
CDR3 DNA: TGTGCCAGCTCGTTACAGGAGGGAACTGAAGCTTTCTTT
CDR3 protein: CASSLQEGTEAFF

V gene: TRBV7-6
D gene: -
J gene: TRBJ1-1
clone size: -
CDR3 DNA: TGTGCCAGCAGCTCCGACACGAACACTGAAGCTTTCTTT
CDR3 protein: CASSSDTNTEAFF

V gene: TRBV11-1
D gene: TRBD1
J gene: TRBJ1-2
clone size: large
CDR3 DNA: TGTGCCAGCAGCTTAGAAGGACAGGGAACAGCATCCTTC
CDR3 protein: CASSLEGQGTASF

V gene: TRBV5-8
D gene: -
J gene: TRBJ2-7
clone size: -
CDR3 DNA: TGTGCCAGCAGCCAGGTCGAAGGGGGCTCCTACGAGCAGTACTTC
CDR3 protein: CASSQVEGGSYEQYF

V gene: TRBV4-1
D gene: TRBD2
J gene: TRBJ2-3
clone size: -
CDR3 DNA: TGCGCCAGCAGCCACGCACTTAGCGGGGGAAGCACAGATACGCAGTATTTT
CDR3 protein: CASSHALSGGSTDTQYF

V gene: TRBV27
D gene: TRBD2
J gene: TRBJ2-7
clone size: medium-sized
CDR3 DNA: TGTGCCAGCCAACGGGAGGGGGGCGAGCAGTACTTC
CDR3 protein: CASQREGGEQYF

V gene: TRBV2
D gene: -
J gene: TRBJ1-5
clone size: -
CDR3 DNA: TGTGCCAGCCGGGATGATAGCAATCAGCCCCAGCATTTT
CDR3 protein: CASRDDSNQPQHF

V gene: TRBV6-5
D gene: TRBD2
J gene: TRBJ2-5
clone size: -
CDR3 DNA: TGTGCCAGCAGTTCCGGGACTAGCGGGGGCAGGCAGTACTTC
CDR3 protein: CASSSGTSGGRQYF

V gene: TRBV6-1
D gene: TRBD1
J gene: TRBJ1-5
clone size: -
CDR3 DNA: TGTGCCGGCAGTGATGCAGGGGGAACTCAGCCCCAGCATTTT
CDR3 protein: CAGSDAGGTQPQHF

V gene: TRBV5-5
D gene: TRBD2
J gene: TRBJ2-5
clone size: -
CDR3 DNA: TGTGCCAGCAGCTTGAAGGCCCGACTAGCGGGGGTTGGGGAGACCCAGTACTTC
CDR3 protein: CASSLKARLAGVGETQYF

V gene: TRBV4-3
D gene: TRBD1
J gene: TRBJ2-6
clone size: -
CDR3 DNA: TGCGCCAGCAGCCAAGAGTCTCCGGGACAGCTGCGAGGGGGGGCCAACGTCCTGACTTTC
CDR3 protein: CASSQESPGQLRGGANVLTF

V gene: TRBV1
D gene: -
J gene: TRBJ2-7
clone size: -
CDR3 DNA: TGCACCAGCAGCCAAGATGTACCTAGCGGGGGCCCCTACGAGCAGTACTTC
CDR3 protein: CTSSQDVPSGGPYEQYF

V gene: TRBV2
D gene: -
J gene: TRBJ1-1
clone size: -
CDR3 DNA: TGTGCCAGCAGTACTCCTGGACAGCGGACTTCATCACCACCTCCCTTGAACACTGAAGCTTTCTTT
CDR3 protein: CASSTPGQRTSSPPPLNTEAFF

V gene: TRBV5-6
D gene: TRBD1
J gene: TRBJ2-7
clone size: -
CDR3 DNA: TGTGCCAGCAGCTTTTGGGACAGAGACTACGAGCAGTACTTC
CDR3 protein: CASSFWDRDYEQYF

V gene: TRBV18
D gene: TRBD1
J gene: TRBJ1-4
clone size: -
CDR3 DNA: TGTGCCAGCTCACCAATTAGCATCGGACAGGGATTCCGGGATGAAAAACTGTTTTTT
CDR3 protein: CASSPISIGQGFRDEKLFF

V gene: TRBV19
D gene: TRBD1
J gene: TRBJ2-5
clone size: -
CDR3 DNA: TGTGCCAGTAGTTCAAACAGGGGGTCCGAGACCCAGTACTTC
CDR3 protein: CASSSNRGSETQYF

V gene: TRBV6-5
D gene: TRBD2
J gene: TRBJ2-7
clone size: -
CDR3 DNA: TGTGCCAGCAGTAAGGGGACTAGCGGGACCTACGAGCAGTACTTC
CDR3 protein: CASSKGTSGTYEQYF

V gene: TRBV29-1
D gene: -
J gene: TRBJ1-2
clone size: few
CDR3 DNA: TGCAGCGTTGGTAGCACTAACTATGGCTACACCTTC
CDR3 protein: CSVGSTNYGYTF

V gene: TRBV5-1
D gene: -
J gene: TRBJ2-7
clone size: -
CDR3 DNA: TGCGCCAGCAGCTTGCTTGCTACTAGCTCGGGCGAGCAGTACTTC
CDR3 protein: CASSLLATSSGEQYF

V gene: TRBV23-1
D gene: -
J gene: TRBJ2-1
clone size: -
CDR3 DNA: TGCGCCAGCAGTCAAAACGCTCTACAGGGACCCGCCTCCTACAATGAGCAGTTCTTC
CDR3 protein: CASSQNALQGPASYNEQFF